The 13 T cell receptor beta chains below were found in one sample sequenced in a study of cytomegalovirus exposure and HLA in healthy donors. Assay used: immunoSEQ multiplex PCR; TCRdb lists only in-frame clones, some missing. Of approximately 65,000 clones listed, around 93% are singletons. The sample comprised PBMCs. The origin of the receptors is a man younger than 30 in good health and CMV-seropositive.

The chain has TRBV6-1 and TRBJ2-7; the match to TRBD2 covers 7 bases. The CDR3 runs 15 residues. Looked up from germline, CDR1 is MNHNS and CDR2 is SASEGT. With 1 base clipped from V and 2 bases from J, the junction kept 5 bases outside the gene matches. The CDR3 nucleotides are TGTGCCAGCAGTGAAGGTGGGACTACAGCCTACGAGCAGTACTTC. It yields the protein CASSEGGTTAYEQYF.

The rearrangement joins TRBV6-1 to TRBJ1-4; D remains unclear. Germline loops: CDR1 MNHNS, CDR2 SASEGT. Deletions cut 6 bases from V and 4 bases from J, with 15 bases between. The CDR3 extends over 15 amino acids. The CDR3 DNA reads TGTGCCAGCAGGACTTTCGAGGGAGGTAATGAAAAACTGTTTTTT. Translating gives CASRTFEGGNEKLFF.

CDR3 residues: CASRTTGGYGYTF. The CDR3 DNA follows: TGTGCCAGCAGAACGACAGGGGGGTATGGCTACACCTTC. The chain carries TRBV6-1 and TRBJ1-2; 9 nucleotides match TRBD1. The V gene end was trimmed by 6 bases and the J gene end by 5 bases; junction bases not matched to a gene: 4. The CDR3 has 13 amino acids. Germline lookup yields CDR1 MNHNS and CDR2 SASEGT.

The V and J genes are TRBV27 and TRBJ2-3; TRBD2 matches at 7 bases. Germline CDR1 and CDR2: MNHEY and SMNVEV (reference sequence). The V and J ends lost 3 bases and 12 bases, in that order; junction bases with no gene match: 6. The CDR3 has 12 residues. As DNA, the CDR3 is TGTGCCAGCAGTTTTGGCGGGGGTTTCCAGTATTTT. Protein: CASSFGGGFQYF.

This clone was observed once. Other nucleotide sequences from this sample produce the same CDR3. The chain couples TRBV30 to TRBJ2-3, with unresolved D. Trimming removed 0 bases from V and 5 bases from J, with 3 bases in between. The CDR3 runs 11 residues. The germline CDR1 and CDR2 sequences are GTSNPN and SVGIG (reference sequence). The CDR3, as DNA: TGTGCCTGGAGTGTACTAGATACGCAGTATTTT. Translating gives CAWSVLDTQYF.

The chain is built from TRBV9 and TRBJ2-1; 7 nucleotides match TRBD2. The germline gives CDR1 SGDLS, CDR2 YYNGEE. Trimming took 1 base from V and 7 from J; bases not matched to a gene: 11. This CDR3 comprises 16 residues. CDR3 residues: CASSVRGSGIGNEQFF. CDR3 DNA sequence: TGTGCCAGCAGCGTAAGAGGAAGCGGGATTGGGAATGAGCAGTTCTTC. Full variable domain (rest looked up from reference TRBV9 and TRBJ2-1): DSGVTQTPKHLITATGQRVTLRCSPRSGDLSVYWYQQSLDQGLQFLIQYYNGEERAKGNILERFSAQQFPDLHSELNLSSLELGDSALYFCASSVRGSGIGNEQFFGPGTRLTVL.

The CDR3 region is CASSFEVAREGKETQYF. DNA for the CDR3: TGTGCCAGCAGTTTTGAGGTGGCACGGGAGGGTAAAGAGACCCAGTACTTC. The rearrangement joins TRBV27 to TRBJ2-5, with TRBD2 matching 8 bases. The CDR3 length is 17 residues. The V and J ends lost 3 bases and 3 bases, in that order; junction bases with no gene match: 12. The germline V gene has CDR1 MNHEY and CDR2 SMNVEV (reference sequence).

The chain combines TRBV30 with TRBJ1-2; 9 bases map to TRBD1. The germline CDR1 and CDR2 sequences are GTSNPN and SVGIG (reference sequence). The CDR3 loop spans 20 amino acids. Trimming removed 1 base from V and 4 bases from J; junction bases left unmatched: 22. CDR3 amino acids: CAWSAKATGQGTSRSYGYTF. In DNA, the CDR3 is TGTGCCTGGAGTGCAAAGGCGACGGGACAGGGAACGTCACGTAGCTATGGCTACACCTTC.

The chain couples TRBV5-1 to TRBJ1-2; TRBD1 agrees at 8 bases. V shed 7 bases and J 8 bases; nucleotides not matched to a gene: 7. This CDR3 comprises 12 residues. CDR1 and CDR2 (germline): SGHRS, YFSETQ. CDR3 bases: TGCGCCAGCCGAGGACAGGGAAACGGCTACACCTTC. This encodes CASRGQGNGYTF.

The chain carries TRBV5-1 and TRBJ1-1; 8 bases are shared with TRBD1. J gave up 6 bases and V 4 bases, and 8 bases lay outside the gene matches. Germline V gene data show CDR1 as SGHRS and CDR2 as YFSETQ. This CDR3 is built from 14 residues. Written as DNA, the CDR3 is TGCGCCAGCAGCCCGGACAGGGCGGGCGCTGAAGCTTTCTTT. This codes for CASSPDRAGAEAFF.

The chain has TRBV27 and TRBJ2-3; 9 bases line up with TRBD2. Germline V lookup: CDR1 MNHEY, CDR2 SMNVEV (reference sequence). The CDR3 is 17 residues long. The V segment lost 6 bases and the J segment 6 bases; nucleotides outside the gene matches: 16. The CDR3 DNA reads as TGTGCCAGCAGCCTCACCCCACTTAGCGGGAGCCCCGATACGCAGTATTTT. Translating it yields CASSLTPLSGSPDTQYF.

The chain joins TRBV29-1 to TRBJ1-5; 11 nucleotides line up with TRBD1. Germline V CDR1 and CDR2: SQVTM, ANQGSEA. The length of the CDR3 is 15 residues. Trimming removed 1 base from V and 3 bases from J; junction bases left unmatched: 2. DNA for the CDR3: TGCAGCGTTGAAGGGGACAGGGGGTCCAATCAGCCCCAGCATTTT. Translating it yields CSVEGDRGSNQPQHF.

The CDR3 sequence: CASSWGGGELFF. The CDR3 DNA sequence: TGTGCCAGCAGTTGGGGCGGCGGGGAGCTGTTTTTT. The rearrangement links TRBV11-2 to TRBJ2-2; D may be TRBD1 (5 bases). The CDR3 loop spans 12 amino acids. Trimming pared 6 bases from V and 7 bases from J, leaving 9 bases between. CDR1 is SGHAT and CDR2 is FQNNGV in the germline V gene.